Below, 31 T cell receptor beta chains from the same sample are listed, as sequenced in a study of human T cells and chemical hapten exposure. Someone pulled total RNA out of unfractionated whole blood. TCRdb recomputed calls from the 5' RACE reads with MiXCR, one row per CDR3 protein. Of about 120,000 distinct CDR3 sequences listed, 15% to 20% are singletons. All receptors come from a human donor in good health.

The chain links TRBV5-1 to TRBJ1-2; D call uncertain. The CDR3 runs 14 residues. Germline V gene sequence: CDR1 SGHRS, CDR2 YFSETQ. The V and J ends lost 0 bases and 6 bases respectively, with 12 bases between them. CDR3 nucleotide sequence: TGCGCCAGCAGCTTGGCGGGGAGAGCTAATGGCTACACCTTC. Translating it yields CASSLAGRANGYTF.

This clonotype was counted only a few times. The chain uses TRBV27 and TRBJ1-5; perhaps TRBD1 as D (5 bases). Trimming took 5 bases from V and 4 from J, leaving 12 bases between them. Germline V gene data show CDR1 as MNHEY and CDR2 as SMNVEV (reference sequence). The CDR3 extends over 14 amino acids. The CDR3 region is CASSPLGGNQPQHF. DNA of the CDR3: TGTGCCAGCAGTCCGTTGGGGGGAAATCAGCCCCAGCATTTT.

The chain links TRBV19 to TRBJ1-1; tentatively, D is TRBD1 (6 bases). Germline V gene sequence: CDR1 LNHDA, CDR2 SQIVND (reference sequence). The CDR3 length is 14 residues. Trimming stripped 5 bases from V and 7 bases from J, with 17 bases between. CDR3 loop: CASSDSGARGEAFF. Here the CDR3 DNA reads TGTGCCAGTAGTGATTCGGGGGCGCGGGGTGAAGCTTTCTTT. The entire variable domain, with the rest obtained from reference TRBV19 and TRBJ1-1, is as follows: DGGITQSPKYLFRKEGQNVTLSCEQNLNHDAMYWYRQDPGQGLRLIYYSQIVNDFQKGDIAEGYSVSREKKESFPLTVTSAQKNPTAFYLCASSDSGARGEAFFGQGTRLTVV.

This clonotype has just a few counts. One end of the junction does not line up with germline, which may come from a read error. The chain recombines TRBV4-1 with TRBJ2-1; 9 nucleotides agree with TRBD2. The CDR3 has 16 amino acids. Per the germline V gene, CDR1 is MGHRA and CDR2 is YSYEKL. The CDR3: CASNQGFLAGVGEQFF. The CDR3 DNA reads as TGCGCCAGCAACCAAGGTTTTTTAGCGGGAGTGGGAGAGCAGTTCTTC.

This clonotype occurred a few times. This chain links TRBV20-1 with TRBJ1-3; D is ambiguous. Germline V gives CDR1 DFQATT, CDR2 SNEGSKA (reference sequence). CDR3 length equals 13 residues. V dropped 6 bases and J dropped 7 bases, with 16 bases sitting between them. CDR3 nucleotides: TGCAGTGCCAGACACTACAGCAATAACACCATATATTTT. Translated: CSARHYSNNTIYF.

The chain recombines TRBV5-1 with TRBJ2-3; tentative D call: TRBD1 (5 bases). This CDR3 has 15 residues. V was shortened by 7 bases and J by 0 bases, with 15 bases between the two germline ends. The germline CDR1 and CDR2 sequences are SGHRS and YFSETQ. In nucleotides, the CDR3 is TGCGCCAGCTGGAACAGGTTATCTAGCACAGATACGCAGTATTTT. Translated, it gives CASWNRLSSTDTQYF. The whole variable domain, remainder taken from reference TRBV5-1 and TRBJ2-3, is KAGVTQTPRYLIKTRGQQVTLSCSPISGHRSVSWYQQTPGQGLQFLFEYFSETQRNKGNFPGRFSGRQFSNSRSEMNVSTLELGDSALYLCASWNRLSSTDTQYFGPGTRLTVL.

This clonotype has only a few counts. V gene TRBV5-1 combines with J gene TRBJ2-6; D not resolved. CDR3 size: 14 residues. Trimming removed 1 base from V and 4 bases from J, with 6 bases in between. The germline V gene encodes CDR1 SGHRS and CDR2 YFSETQ. The CDR3 loop reads CASSLWAGANVLTF. CDR3 DNA: TGCGCCAGCAGCTTGTGGGCAGGGGCCAACGTCCTGACTTTC.

There are a few counts of this clonotype. This chain connects TRBV24-1 to TRBJ1-1; the D is unclear. This CDR3 spans 16 amino acids. CDR1 KGHDR and CDR2 SFDVKD come from the germline V gene. V was pared by 5 bases and J by 1 base, with 16 bases between. CDR3 amino acids: CATSGGSGTRNTEAFF. As DNA, the CDR3 is TGTGCCACCAGTGGCGGAAGCGGAACCAGGAACACTGAAGCTTTCTTT.

V is TRBV6-2 or TRBV6-3 and J is TRBJ2-3, with D hard to call. Trimming cost V 2 bases and J 0 bases, with 15 bases left between them. CDR1 is MNHEY and CDR2 is SVGEGT in the germline V gene. CDR3 length: 17 amino acids. CDR3 protein: CASSYPDRQYSTDTQYF. The CDR3 DNA reads as TGTGCCAGCAGTTACCCGGACCGACAATATAGCACAGATACGCAGTATTTT.

The chain employs TRBV10-3 and TRBJ2-5, with a weak D call TRBD2 (5 bases). The germline V gene encodes CDR1 ENHRY and CDR2 SYGVKD. This CDR3 spans 14 amino acids. V gave up 7 bases and J gave up 5 bases, with 17 bases separating them. DNA for the CDR3: TGTGCCATCAAAAGCGGTCCATCGAAGGAGACCCAGTACTTC. Encoded protein: CAIKSGPSKETQYF.

CDR3 bases: TGTGCCAGCAGCCAAGACTGGGGGAGGAACACTGAAGCTTTCTTT. Residues: CASSQDWGRNTEAFF. The V call is TRBV14, the J call TRBJ1-1; tentative D call: TRBD1 (5 bases). V lost 0 bases and J lost 1, with 9 bases in between. The CDR3 is 15 amino acids. The germline V gene has CDR1 SGHDN and CDR2 FVKESK.

This clonotype was seen a handful of times. The chain recombines TRBV2 with TRBJ2-3; the match to TRBD2 covers 9 bases. CDR3 length: 17 amino acids. Germline CDR1 SNHLY, CDR2 FYNNEI. The ends lost 8 bases at V and 1 base at J; junction bases unmatched: 13. The DNA of the CDR3 is TGTGCCAGCCGGGGCTTACGGAAGCGGGAGGGCACAGATACGCAGTATTTT. Its protein product is CASRGLRKREGTDTQYF.

The J gene is TRBJ2-3, the V gene TRBV6-1, with 7 bases identical to TRBD2. V shed 6 bases and J 4 bases; nucleotides not matched to a gene: 10. This CDR3 spans 15 amino acids. The germline V gene has CDR1 MNHNS and CDR2 SASEGT. The CDR3 loop reads CASSRRAGEADTQYF. Written as DNA, the CDR3 is TGTGCCAGCAGCAGAAGGGCGGGAGAGGCAGATACGCAGTATTTT.

The chain carries TRBV6-5 and TRBJ2-1; D unclear. V was pared by 2 bases and J by 0 bases, with 14 bases between. The CDR3 is 17 amino acids. The germline V gene has CDR1 MNHEY and CDR2 SVGAGI. The DNA for the CDR3 is TGTGCCAGCAGTTACGGAGAGGCCACGAGCTCCTACAATGAGCAGTTCTTC. Translating gives CASSYGEATSSYNEQFF.

The rearrangement joins TRBV7-8 to TRBJ2-2; 7 nucleotides agree with TRBD1. Germline loops: CDR1 SGHVS, CDR2 FQNEAQ. Trimming at V came to 1 base and at J to 5 bases, leaving 1 base not matched to a gene. This CDR3 region has 14 residues. The CDR3 region is CASSLETGTGELFF. Here the CDR3 DNA reads TGTGCCAGCAGCTTAGAGACAGGGACCGGGGAGCTGTTTTTT.

The chain uses TRBV11-2 and TRBJ2-3, with a possible D match to TRBD2 (5 bases). The germline V and J ends were trimmed by 3 bases and 1 base, with 14 bases remaining between them. Germline values: CDR1 SGHAT, CDR2 FQNNGV. This CDR3 has 16 residues. As DNA, the CDR3 is TGTGCCAGCAGCTTGTGGCCAGCGGACGGCACAGATACGCAGTATTTT. This codes for CASSLWPADGTDTQYF.

This chain connects TRBV6-5 to TRBJ1-2; TRBD1 aligns across 7 bases. The V gene end was trimmed by 1 base and the J gene end by 4 bases; junction bases not matched to a gene: 3. Looked up from germline, CDR1 is MNHEY and CDR2 is SVGAGI. The CDR3 consists of 14 residues. The CDR3, as DNA: TGTGCCAGCAGTTACTTAGGGGGCATCTATGGCTACACCTTC. It encodes CASSYLGGIYGYTF.

This clonotype came up a few times. The chain has TRBV5-1 and TRBJ2-3, with D perhaps TRBD2 (5 bases). The CDR3 covers 16 residues. From germline, CDR1 is SGHRS and CDR2 YFSETQ. The V end lost 3 bases, the J end lost 4 bases, and 18 bases lay between the germline ends. The CDR3 nucleotides read TGCGCCAGCAGCTCCCTCGGCCCCAGCGGCCCAGATACGCAGTATTTT. It codes for CASSSLGPSGPDTQYF.

This clonotype was recorded a few times. This chain links TRBV3-1 with TRBJ1-2, with TRBD1 identical over 9 bases. CDR3 length: 15 amino acids. From germline, CDR1 is LGHDT and CDR2 YNNKEL (reference sequence). Trimming at V came to 4 bases and at J to 3 bases, leaving 6 bases not matched to a gene. The chain's CDR3 is CASSRGTGIHYGYTF. The CDR3 region has the DNA TGTGCCAGCAGCCGAGGGACAGGGATTCACTATGGCTACACCTTC.

This chain joins TRBV9 and TRBJ2-3; the match to TRBD2 covers 8 bases. CDR1 and CDR2 from the germline V gene are SGDLS and YYNGEE. The CDR3 spans 13 residues. Trimming at V came to 4 bases and at J to 10 bases, leaving 8 bases not matched to a gene. CDR3 in DNA: TGTGCCAGCAGCCCAGCTAGCGGGTCCTCGCAGTATTTT. Residues: CASSPASGSSQYF.

The rearrangement links TRBV28 to TRBJ1-5; a weak D match, TRBD1 (5 bases). Trimming removed 2 bases at V and 6 bases at J, with 11 bases between. Germline CDR1 MDHEN, CDR2 SYDVKM. There are 14 residues in the CDR3. The CDR3 here is CASSLGARTQPQHF. The CDR3 region has the DNA TGTGCCAGCAGTTTAGGGGCACGGACTCAGCCCCAGCATTTT.

The genes are TRBV7-3 and TRBJ1-6; the D gene is possibly TRBD1 (5 bases). V was trimmed by 0 bases and J by 5 bases, leaving 8 bases between them. Germline values: CDR1 SGHTA, CDR2 FQGTGA. The CDR3 is 15 residues long. The CDR3, as DNA: TGTGCCAGCAGCTTAACGGCGGGGCATAATTCACCCCTCCACTTT. This sequence encodes CASSLTAGHNSPLHF.

The CDR3 nucleotides are TGTGCCAGCAGCTTCGGTCTTTCGGGGGCCAACGTCCTGACTTTC. Its protein product is CASSFGLSGANVLTF. This chain connects TRBV7-3 to TRBJ2-6; no firm D call. The CDR3 loop spans 15 amino acids. Between the trimmed V and J ends, which lost 3 bases and 4 bases, there was a span of 10 bases. Per the germline V gene, CDR1 is SGHTA and CDR2 is FQGTGA.

The J gene is TRBJ2-1, the V gene TRBV6-1; D is undetermined. This CDR3 spans 14 amino acids. The V gene lost 6 bases and the J gene lost 8 bases, with 17 bases spanning the gap. Germline loops: CDR1 MNHNS, CDR2 SASEGT. DNA for the CDR3: TGTGCCAGCAGCTACCCCCTCCAGAGCCATGAGCAGTTCTTC. Encoded protein: CASSYPLQSHEQFF.

The chain joins TRBV12-3 or TRBV12-4 to TRBJ1-6; the match to TRBD1 covers 7 bases. Losses at the gene ends were 5 bases for V and 6 bases for J; bases not matched to a gene: 7. The CDR3 sequence is 15 residues long. As DNA, the CDR3 is TGTGCCAGCAGTCGGCGACAGGGCGGTAATTCACCCCTCCACTTT. Amino acid sequence: CASSRRQGGNSPLHF.

The rearrangement joins TRBV29-1 to TRBJ1-2; D is unresolved. The CDR3 totals 12 residues. Germline V gives CDR1 SQVTM, CDR2 ANQGSEA. The V end lost 4 bases, the J end lost 8 bases, and 14 bases lay between the germline ends. In nucleotides, the CDR3 is TGCAGCGTTGTATCTGGACTATGGGGCTACACCTTC. Protein: CSVVSGLWGYTF.

This chain connects TRBV6-2 or TRBV6-3 to TRBJ2-5; no reliable D call. Germline loops: CDR1 MNHEY, CDR2 SVGEGT. V lost 5 bases and J lost 7, with 8 bases in between. The CDR3 loop spans 11 amino acids. The CDR3 coding sequence is TGTGCCAGCAGTGGGCCGGGGACCCAGTACTTC. Protein product: CASSGPGTQYF.

The rearrangement uses TRBV6-5 and TRBJ2-7; 12 nucleotides match TRBD1. CDR1 and CDR2 from the germline V gene are MNHEY and SVGAGI. Unmatched junction bases numbered 8, after V lost 2 bases and J lost 3 bases. This CDR3 region has 17 residues. CDR3 residues: CASSYLRGQGAGYEQYF. DNA for the CDR3: TGTGCCAGCAGTTACCTCAGGGGACAGGGGGCTGGCTACGAGCAGTACTTC.

The CDR3 DNA reads TGCAGTGCTCGAAAGTCGGGACTAGCGGGAATTGAGACCCAGTACTTC. It codes for CSARKSGLAGIETQYF. The rearrangement links TRBV20-1 to TRBJ2-5; 13 nucleotides line up with TRBD2. CDR3 length: 16 amino acids. After removal of 5 bases from V and 5 bases from J, the junction contained 11 bases not matched to a gene. CDR1 is DFQATT, CDR2 SNEGSKA, per germline (reference sequence).

The chain uses TRBV29-1 and TRBJ2-3; TRBD2 agrees at 9 bases. The germline CDR1 and CDR2 sequences are SQVTM and ANQGSEA. With V trimmed by 7 bases and J by 5 bases, 13 bases remained unmatched. This CDR3 spans 15 amino acids. The CDR3 DNA is TGCAGCGGGGGTCGAAGCGGGAGGTTAGAAGATACGCAGTATTTT. As protein: CSGGRSGRLEDTQYF.

The CDR3 loop reads CASSPVLRGRDGYTF. The DNA of the CDR3 is TGTGCCAGCAGCCCCGTTTTAAGGGGGCGGGATGGCTACACCTTC. The V and J genes are TRBV28 and TRBJ1-2; 7 bases map to TRBD1. Germline CDR1 reads MDHEN; CDR2 reads SYDVKM. The CDR3 has 15 amino acids. V shed 6 bases, J shed 6 bases, and the junction held 13 bases outside the gene matches.